The 19 T cell receptor beta chains below were found in one sample sequenced in a study of T-cell reconstitution after alpha-beta-depleted transplantation in children (dated by TCRdb to between 2015 and 2016). The treatment or condition label on this specimen signifies: allogeneic hematopoietic cell transplantation with graft depleted of TCRalphabeta T cells and CD19 B cells. The library was built by means of PCR. Reads for this sample came from an Illumina HiSeq 2500. TCR library preparation used molecular barcoding, with unique molecular identifiers applied to normalize quantification of the TCRbeta repertoire. TCRdb reanalyzed the raw reads on its own, using fastp at Q25 for trimming and MiXCR for clone calling, and kept in-frame beta chains. CDR3 protein duplicates are merged, each entry listing the most common genes and DNA. The sample yields some 600,000 distinct CDR3 sequences; 13% were counted once. The top ten clonotypes cover 2.2% of the sample.

The sequenced sample was PBMCs, mostly from graft donor cells, obtained 360 days after TCRalphabeta/CD19-depleted stem cell transplant. The receptors were sampled from a male patient younger than 18 who had a stem cell transplant for acute myeloid leukemia, so the T cells may come from the graft donor.

The chain carries TRBV10-3 and TRBJ2-3; 8 bases are shared with TRBD2. V lost 0 bases to trimming and J lost 2 bases; unmatched junction nucleotides: 10. This CDR3 is 18 amino acids long. CDR1 and CDR2 from the germline V gene are ENHRY and SYGVKD. The CDR3 spells CAISESRTSSHLTDTQYF. CDR3 DNA: TGTGCCATCAGTGAGTCCCGGACTAGCTCCCACCTCACAGATACGCAGTATTTT.

This clonotype was counted between two and nine times. The chain employs TRBV12-3 or TRBV12-4 and TRBJ2-6, with D perhaps being TRBD1 or TRBD2 (5 bases each). The CDR3 is 17 residues long. Trimming took off 7 bases at V and 0 bases at J, with 16 bases between the two ends. As DNA, the CDR3 is TGTGCCAGCACCTGGGGACCGCAATCCTCTGGGGCCAACGTCCTGACTTTC. Translation gives CASTWGPQSSGANVLTF.

V is TRBV20-1 and J is TRBJ2-1; TRBD2 matches at 7 bases. V was pared by 4 bases and J by 0 bases, with 6 bases of the junction left unmatched. The CDR3 is 15 residues long. Germline-derived CDR1 and CDR2 are DFQATT and SNEGSKA (reference sequence). The CDR3 DNA follows: TGCAGTGCTACTAGCGGCCCGAGCTCCTACAATGAGCAGTTCTTC. It specifies CSATSGPSSYNEQFF.

This clonotype was seen a few times. This rearrangement joins TRBV7-2 to TRBJ1-6, with a tentative D call TRBD1 (5 bases). Germline lookup yields CDR1 SGHTA and CDR2 FQGNSA. V lost 4 bases to trimming and J lost 8 bases, with 21 bases between them. This CDR3 contains 17 residues. CDR3 sequence: CASSSFVGWGKDSPLHF. CDR3 DNA sequence: TGTGCCAGCAGCTCGTTCGTTGGGTGGGGGAAGGATTCACCCCTCCACTTT.

Of note for this clonotype: A much larger clone differs by one base, so this may be a read error. The chain recombines TRBV7-6 with TRBJ2-7; D is unclear. Germline lookup yields CDR1 SGHVS and CDR2 FNYEAQ. The CDR3 contains 13 residues. In DNA form, the CDR3 reads TGTGCCGGCAGCCGTGTAATCCACTACGAGCAGTACTTC. Translation gives CAGSRVIHYEQYF.

This clonotype showed up many times. The V call is TRBV28, the J call TRBJ1-1, with D hard to call. CDR3 length: 12 amino acids. The V and J ends lost 1 base and 3 bases respectively, with 3 bases between them. Germline CDR1 and CDR2: MDHEN and SYDVKM. The CDR3 coding sequence is TGTGCCAGCAGTTTATTTTACACTGAAGCTTTCTTT. This encodes CASSLFYTEAFF.

This clonotype was observed a few times. This chain uses TRBV6-2 or TRBV6-3 with TRBJ2-5, with D tentatively TRBD1 or TRBD2 (5 bases each). CDR1 and CDR2 from the germline V gene are MNHEY and SVGEGT. Between the trimmed V and J ends, which lost 6 bases and 5 bases, there was a span of 19 bases. The CDR3 has 15 residues. This CDR3 is CASSRDARAGETQYF. The CDR3 DNA reads as TGTGCCAGCAGCCGGGACGCAAGGGCAGGGGAGACCCAGTACTTC.

The V call is TRBV19, the J call TRBJ1-5; 11 positions match TRBD1. The CDR3 length is 15 residues. Germline V gene sequence: CDR1 LNHDA, CDR2 SQIVND (reference sequence). V lost 7 bases to trimming and J lost 6 bases; unmatched junction nucleotides: 8. The CDR3 nucleotides read TGTGCCAGTACCTTAGGACAGGGGGCAGTTCAGCCCCAGCATTTT. Encoded protein: CASTLGQGAVQPQHF. The whole variable domain, filled in from reference TRBV19 and TRBJ1-5, reads DGGITQSPKYLFRKEGQNVTLSCEQNLNHDAMYWYRQDPGQGLRLIYYSQIVNDFQKGDIAEGYSVSREKKESFPLTVTSAQKNPTAFYLCASTLGQGAVQPQHFGDGTRLSIL.

This clonotype was seen more than once but under ten times. V is TRBV5-1 and J is TRBJ2-5; D is unresolved. Trimming cost V 0 bases and J 7 bases, with 16 bases left between them. This CDR3 is built from 15 residues. Germline V CDR1 and CDR2: SGHRS, YFSETQ. The CDR3 is CASSLDWTPSGTQYF. Here the CDR3 DNA reads TGCGCCAGCAGCTTGGATTGGACCCCGTCAGGGACCCAGTACTTC.

The rearrangement joins TRBV7-8 to TRBJ2-7; a possible D gene is TRBD2 (6 bases). The CDR3 totals 15 residues. V was clipped by 5 bases and J by 5 bases, with 19 bases between them. Germline CDR1 and CDR2: SGHVS and FQNEAQ. Here the CDR3 reads CASSNSRVSGDEQYF. For the CDR3, the DNA is TGTGCCAGCAGCAATAGTAGGGTTTCGGGGGACGAGCAGTACTTC.

This clonotype was recorded a few times. The chain has TRBV20-1 and TRBJ2-3; no definite D call. V was cut by 6 bases and J by 6 bases, with 10 bases left in between. This CDR3 has 11 residues. Germline V CDR1 and CDR2: DFQATT, SNEGSKA (reference sequence). The CDR3 is CSADIRDTQYF. CDR3 sequence (DNA): TGCAGTGCAGACATTCGCGATACGCAGTATTTT.

This clonotype has only a few counts. The chain is built from TRBV20-1 and TRBJ2-5, with 7 bases that match TRBD2. The CDR3 runs 13 residues. The junction had 5 bases not matched to a gene; V was cut back by 3 bases and J by 4 bases. Germline V gene lookup returns CDR1 DFQATT and CDR2 SNEGSKA (reference sequence). In nucleotides, the CDR3 is TGCAGTGCTAGTCTCGCGGGAGCAGAGACCCAGTACTTC. Translated, it gives CSASLAGAETQYF.

This clonotype has just a few counts. The V gene is TRBV3-1, the J gene TRBJ2-1; TRBD2 aligns across 10 bases. With V trimmed by 0 bases and J by 7 bases, 6 bases remained unmatched. The CDR3 loop spans 16 amino acids. The V gene's germline CDR1 is LGHDT and CDR2 YNNKEL (reference sequence). This chain's CDR3 is CASSQEVAGGQNEQFF. CDR3 in DNA: TGTGCCAGCAGCCAAGAAGTAGCGGGAGGCCAGAATGAGCAGTTCTTC.

This clonotype was detected a few times. The chain uses TRBV7-9 and TRBJ2-3, with 7 bases that match TRBD2. CDR1 SEHNR and CDR2 FQNEAQ come from the germline V gene (reference sequence). Trimming took 1 base from V and 0 from J; bases not matched to a gene: 4. The CDR3 is 16 residues long. The CDR3 DNA is TGTGCCAGCAGCTTAGGAGATAGCGGGAGCACAGATACGCAGTATTTT. Encoded protein: CASSLGDSGSTDTQYF. Based on the CDR3 plus reference TRBV7-9 and TRBJ2-3, the full variable domain is DTGVSQNPRHKITKRGQNVTFRCDPISEHNRLYWYRQTLGQGPEFLTYFQNEAQLEKSRLLSDRFSAERPKGSFSTLEIQRTEQGDSAMYLCASSLGDSGSTDTQYFGPGTRLTVL.

The rearrangement joins TRBV4-3 to TRBJ2-5, with 8 bases fitting TRBD1. CDR1 LGHNA and CDR2 YSLEER come from the germline V gene. This CDR3 has 17 amino acids. Losses at the gene ends were 0 bases for V and 0 bases for J; bases not matched to a gene: 6. CDR3 residues: CASSQDQSGGYQETQYF. CDR3 coding DNA: TGCGCCAGCAGCCAAGATCAGTCAGGGGGCTACCAAGAGACCCAGTACTTC.

This clonotype has a count of ten or more. The chain joins TRBV20-1 to TRBJ2-4, with 9 bases matching TRBD2. CDR3 length equals 16 residues. In germline, CDR1 is DFQATT, CDR2 SNEGSKA (reference sequence). The V and J ends lost 8 bases and 5 bases, in that order; junction bases with no gene match: 16. CDR3 coding DNA: TGCAGTCCAGGCTGGGCGGGAGGGCCTGAGGAAAACATTCAGTACTTC. It is translated as CSPGWAGGPEENIQYF.

This clonotype was recorded many times. The rearrangement joins TRBV28 to TRBJ2-1, with 8 nucleotides matching TRBD2. Germline values: CDR1 MDHEN, CDR2 SYDVKM. The CDR3 runs to 18 residues. V shed 1 base and J 5 bases; nucleotides not matched to a gene: 13. The CDR3 loop reads CASSLSIRLREANNEQFF. DNA of the CDR3: TGTGCCAGCAGTTTATCCATCCGGTTGCGGGAGGCTAACAATGAGCAGTTCTTC.

This clonotype was recorded at least ten times. This sequence joins TRBV7-3 and TRBJ2-7; 16 bases map to TRBD2. This CDR3 region has 19 residues. After removal of 1 base from V and 4 bases from J, the junction contained 10 bases not matched to a gene. Per germline, CDR1 SGHTA and CDR2 FQGTGA. CDR3 DNA sequence: TGTGCCAGCAGCTTAAGGGGACTAGCGGGAGGGCCTTTTCAATACGAGCAGTACTTC. It is translated as CASSLRGLAGGPFQYEQYF.

CDR3 amino acids: CASSIVGIAEAFF. The CDR3 bases are TGTGCCAGTAGTATAGTGGGGATTGCTGAAGCTTTCTTT. This sequence joins TRBV19 and TRBJ1-1; D is unresolved. The germline V gene has CDR1 LNHDA and CDR2 SQIVND (reference sequence). V was trimmed by 1 base and J by 6 bases, leaving 9 bases between them. The CDR3 is 13 amino acids.